These T cell receptor beta chains were read from a single sample in a study of blood T cells in healthy people across ages. TCRdb reanalysed the 5' RACE reads using MiXCR and keeps one entry per CDR3 protein. The sample holds nearly 800,000 distinct CDR3 sequences; approximately 53% are singletons and the top ten take about a quarter. Sequencing was performed on blood. These receptors were obtained from a middle-aged man in good health. Each CDR3 is given with its conserved first and last residue. D genes are given only for firm matches. Size values are once, few and many counts, or a class for expanded clones, and some rows have none.

CDR3nt,CDR3aa,len,d_gene,abundance,v_gene,j_gene
TGTGCCAGCAGCTTAGGCAGTAATAATTCACCCCTCCACTTT,CASSLGSNNSPLHF,14,-,-,TRBV7-9,TRBJ1-6
TGTGCCAGCAGCACCGACAGGCTGGTTACCGGGGAGCTGTTTTTT,CASSTDRLVTGELFF,15,-,-,TRBV7-2,TRBJ2-2
TGCAGCGTCGACCTCGCGACAGGTTACAATGAGCAGTTCTTC,CSVDLATGYNEQFF,14,-,once,TRBV29-1,TRBJ2-1
TGTGCCAGCAGTTACCACGACCCCGGACAGGGGGGATCACCCCTCCACTTT,CASSYHDPGQGGSPLHF,17,TRBD1,-,TRBV6-2/TRBV6-3,TRBJ1-6
TGTGCCAGCAGTTTGCGGACTGATGAGCAGTTCTTC,CASSLRTDEQFF,12,-,-,TRBV28,TRBJ2-1
TGTGCCAGCAGTTACCCCAGCTCCTACGAGCAGTACTTC,CASSYPSSYEQYF,13,-,-,TRBV6-6,TRBJ2-7
TGTGCCAGCAGTTTTCACCGGGGTCGTCTAACAGATACGCAGTATTTT,CASSFHRGRLTDTQYF,16,-,-,TRBV12-3/TRBV12-4,TRBJ2-3
TGTGCCAGCAGCCTTACAACGAACACCGGGGAGCTGTTTTTT,CASSLTTNTGELFF,14,-,-,TRBV6-6,TRBJ2-2
TGTGCCAGCAGTTTAACAACAGGGTTGAATGGCTACACCTTC,CASSLTTGLNGYTF,14,-,many,TRBV12-3/TRBV12-4,TRBJ1-2
TGCGCCAGCAGCGGAGGGAGTAGGAGCCACAATAAGCAGTTCTTC,CASSGGSRSHNKQFF,15,-,-,TRBV5-1,TRBJ2-1
TGCACCGTGGCGAGGGGGGAGGTCTACAATGAGCAGTTCTTC,CTVARGEVYNEQFF,14,-,-,TRBV29-1,TRBJ2-1
TGTGCCAGCAGCCCGGGACAGGGGCCCAATGAGCAGTTCTTC,CASSPGQGPNEQFF,14,TRBD1,once,TRBV7-3,TRBJ2-1
TGTGCCTGGAGCGCGTCTTTGGAGGCCAACGTCCTGACTTTC,CAWSASLEANVLTF,14,-,-,TRBV30,TRBJ2-6
TGCAGTGCTACTAGCGGGAGGGAAGCCGACAATGAGCAGTTCTTC,CSATSGREADNEQFF,15,TRBD2,-,TRBV20-1,TRBJ2-1
TGCAGTGCCCAGAGGAGGGGTCGGGACTATGGCTACACCTTC,CSAQRRGRDYGYTF,14,-,-,TRBV20-1,TRBJ1-2
TGTGCCAGCAGCTTAGTGGGGGGACTAGAGGACGAGCAGTACTTC,CASSLVGGLEDEQYF,15,TRBD2,-,TRBV7-2,TRBJ2-7
TGTGCCTGGCGCCAGTTGAACTATGGCTACACCTTC,CAWRQLNYGYTF,12,-,-,TRBV30,TRBJ1-2
TGTGCCAGCGCGTTGCATGGGGGTCACGAGCAGTACTTC,CASALHGGHEQYF,13,-,-,TRBV6-1,TRBJ2-7
TGTGCCAGCAGTGAAGGTTTATGGGGCTACGAGCAGTACTTC,CASSEGLWGYEQYF,14,-,-,TRBV6-1,TRBJ2-7